These T cell receptor beta chains were read from a single sample in a study of blood T cell repertoires in COVID-19. The method was immunoSEQ multiplex PCR; TCRdb's version includes in-frame clones alone and lacks a portion of them. The data show some 110,000 clones, 60% to 85% seen once. Source material: peripheral blood. Source of these receptors: a man between 65 and 79 years old with acute or convalescent COVID-19. Each CDR3 is given with its conserved first and last residue. D genes are given only for firm matches. Size is omitted from some rows. Given values are once, few, many or a class for expanded clones.

d_gene,v_gene,abundance,j_gene,CDR3aa,CDR3nt
NA,TRBV24-1,NA,TRBJ2-1,CATSEGGGVSYNEQFF,TGTGCCACCAGTGAGGGAGGGGGGGTTTCCTACAATGAGCAGTTCTTC
NA,TRBV19,NA,TRBJ2-7,CASSMGTGSNEQYF,TGTGCCAGTAGTATGGGCACAGGGAGCAACGAGCAGTACTTC
NA,TRBV5-1,NA,TRBJ1-5,CASSLAGNSNQPQHF,TGCGCCAGCAGCTTGGCCGGGAATAGCAATCAGCCCCAGCATTTT
TRBD2,TRBV9,NA,TRBJ2-1,CASSPGTSGSVQYNEQFF,TGTGCCAGCAGCCCGGGGACTAGCGGGAGCGTACAGTACAATGAGCAGTTCTTC
NA,TRBV20-1,NA,TRBJ2-7,CSASRGRGDEQYF,TGCAGTGCCAGTAGGGGCAGGGGGGACGAGCAGTACTTC
NA,TRBV2,NA,TRBJ2-1,CASMGSPYNEQFF,TGTGCCAGCATGGGGAGTCCCTACAATGAGCAGTTCTTC
TRBD2,TRBV5-4,few,TRBJ2-3,CASSLVIAGGESDTQYF,TGTGCCAGCAGCTTGGTAATAGCGGGGGGGGAGTCAGATACGCAGTATTTT
NA,TRBV6-5,NA,TRBJ2-7,CASSYSRASYEQYF,TGTGCCAGCAGTTACTCGAGGGCCTCCTACGAGCAGTACTTC
NA,TRBV2,NA,TRBJ2-1,CARSVRTATNSEQFF,TGTGCCAGAAGCGTGAGGACAGCCACCAACAGTGAGCAGTTCTTC
NA,TRBV9,NA,TRBJ2-3,CASSVGSGTDTQYF,TGTGCCAGCAGCGTTGGGAGTGGCACAGATACGCAGTATTTT
NA,TRBV29-1,NA,TRBJ1-4,CSVGRVGNEKLFF,TGCAGCGTTGGCAGGGTGGGTAATGAAAAACTGTTTTTT
TRBD2,TRBV14,NA,TRBJ2-1,CASRYGTSGYNEQFF,TGTGCCAGCAGGTACGGGACTAGCGGATACAATGAGCAGTTCTTC
TRBD1,TRBV11-2,few,TRBJ2-2,CASSLRDRGPGELFF,TGTGCCAGCAGCTTAAGGGACAGGGGACCCGGGGAGCTGTTTTTT
TRBD1,TRBV6-5,NA,TRBJ1-2,CASSYSIQGAYGYTF,TGTGCCAGCAGTTACTCGATACAGGGGGCCTATGGCTACACCTTC
TRBD1,TRBV5-8,NA,TRBJ1-2,CASTRTGYGYTF,TGTGCCAGCACCCGGACAGGGTATGGCTACACCTTC
NA,TRBV5-4,once,TRBJ2-5,CASSFGVSQETQYF,TGTGCCAGCAGCTTTGGTGTCAGCCAAGAGACCCAGTACTTC
NA,TRBV9,NA,TRBJ2-1,CASSPSQYNVPFF,TGTGCCAGCAGCCCATCACAGTACAATGTCCCGTTCTTC
TRBD2,TRBV7-2,NA,TRBJ2-2,CASSLGWLAGTNTGELFF,TGTGCCAGCAGCTTAGGGTGGCTAGCGGGAACGAACACCGGGGAGCTGTTTTTT
NA,TRBV3-1/TRBV3-2,NA,TRBJ2-3,CASCVAGSDTQYF,TGTGCCAGCTGCGTGGCGGGGTCAGATACGCAGTATTTT
NA,TRBV13,few,TRBJ1-4,CASSLRRVPNEKLFF,TGTGCCAGCAGCCTTCGACGGGTCCCTAATGAAAAACTGTTTTTT
NA,TRBV4-1,NA,TRBJ2-2,CASSQDRRGRTTGELFF,TGCGCCAGCAGCCAAGATCGGCGGGGAAGGACCACCGGGGAGCTGTTTTTT
TRBD1,TRBV5-1,NA,TRBJ1-6,CASSSAGQGESPLHF,TGCGCCAGCAGCTCGGCGGGACAGGGTGAATCACCCCTCCACTTT
NA,TRBV3-1/TRBV3-2,NA,TRBJ2-7,CASSQGSIREQYF,TGTGCCAGCAGCCAAGGTAGCATAAGAGAGCAGTACTTC
NA,TRBV5-1,NA,TRBJ2-5,CASSLMDSQETQYF,TGCGCCAGCAGCTTAATGGACAGCCAAGAGACCCAGTACTTC
TRBD1,TRBV7-2,NA,TRBJ2-1,CASSLGGTGNNEQFF,TGTGCCAGCAGCTTAGGGGGGACAGGGAACAATGAGCAGTTCTTC
TRBD2,TRBV18,NA,TRBJ2-5,CASSRGSSGKETQYF,TGTGCCAGCTCACGGGGGTCTAGCGGGAAAGAGACCCAGTACTTC
TRBD1,TRBV18,NA,TRBJ1-2,CASSPSDRDYGYTF,TGTGCCAGCTCACCCTCGGACAGGGATTATGGCTACACCTTC
NA,TRBV27,NA,TRBJ1-3,CASRAVGSGNTIYF,TGTGCCAGCAGGGCTGTGGGCAGCGGAAACACCATATATTTT
NA,TRBV27,NA,TRBJ2-7,CASSSQLGGGSEQYF,TGTGCCAGCAGTTCCCAGCTAGGGGGGGGTTCCGAGCAGTACTTC
NA,TRBV3-1/TRBV3-2,few,TRBJ1-5,CASSLGGFNQPQHF,TGTGCCAGCAGCTTGGGAGGGTTCAATCAGCCCCAGCATTTT
NA,TRBV6-1,few,TRBJ2-1,CASSEDQGPYNEQFF,TGTGCCAGCAGTGAAGACCAGGGGCCCTACAATGAGCAGTTCTTC
TRBD1,TRBV5-4,NA,TRBJ1-3,CASSQKQGVQNTIYF,TGTGCCAGCAGCCAGAAACAGGGGGTCCAAAACACCATATATTTT
TRBD1,TRBV28,NA,TRBJ1-4,CASSLTGHTTNEKLFF,TGTGCCAGCAGTTTGACAGGGCACACAACTAATGAAAAACTGTTTTTT
NA,TRBV9,NA,TRBJ2-5,CASSVMEGAQETQYF,TGTGCCAGCAGCGTTATGGAGGGGGCGCAAGAGACCCAGTACTTC
NA,TRBV28,NA,TRBJ2-1,CASSSRRALSYNEQFF,TGTGCCAGCAGCTCCCGGAGGGCCCTCTCCTACAATGAGCAGTTCTTC
NA,TRBV5-6,once,TRBJ1-3,CASSTGHHSGNTIYF,TGTGCCAGCAGCACTGGACATCACTCTGGAAACACCATATATTTT
NA,TRBV5-1,NA,TRBJ1-1,CASRFTADTEAFF,TGCGCCAGCAGATTTACAGCAGACACTGAAGCTTTCTTT
NA,TRBV6-1,NA,TRBJ1-3,CASSEALQGRAGNTIYF,TGTGCCAGCAGTGAAGCATTACAGGGCCGGGCTGGAAACACCATATATTTT
NA,TRBV14,NA,TRBJ2-7,CASSLMQSYEQYF,TGTGCCAGCAGCCTCATGCAGTCCTACGAGCAGTACTTC
TRBD1,TRBV5-6,NA,TRBJ1-2,CASSPGGTALRGYTF,TGTGCCAGCAGCCCTGGGGGGACAGCCCTACGAGGCTACACCTTC
NA,TRBV18,NA,TRBJ2-1,CASSPRQGHNEQFF,TGTGCCAGCTCACCGAGGCAGGGGCACAATGAGCAGTTCTTC
TRBD2,TRBV3-1/TRBV3-2,NA,TRBJ2-2,CASSQDELWTSGRAGNTGELFF,TGTGCCAGCAGCCAGGATGAACTCTGGACTAGCGGGAGGGCCGGGAACACCGGGGAGCTGTTTTTT
NA,TRBV9,NA,TRBJ2-1,CASSEGSNEQFF,TGTGCCAGCAGTGAGGGCTCCAATGAGCAGTTCTTC
TRBD2,TRBV5-6,NA,TRBJ2-7,CASSLGLAGGEQYF,TGTGCCAGCAGCTTGGGTCTAGCGGGAGGCGAGCAGTACTTC
TRBD1,TRBV27,NA,TRBJ2-7,CASSLSPGTGDYEQYF,TGTGCCAGCAGTTTGTCCCCCGGGACAGGGGACTACGAGCAGTACTTC
TRBD2,TRBV29-1,NA,TRBJ2-1,CSAVQLSGFYNEQFF,TGCAGCGCCGTCCAACTTAGCGGGTTCTACAATGAGCAGTTCTTC